This T cell receptor beta chain came from a study of blood T cell repertoires in COVID-19. In the study overall: PBMCs, B-cell-depleted T cells, or T cells were the source of the cDNA or gDNA that made up the material.

Original handling: Amplification with reference gene primers provided the estimates of nucleated cell counts. This table comes from immunoSEQ multiplex PCR, and its TCRdb copy is limited to in-frame clones, with some not included. V and J calls and clone size are given by that table; D and trimming were obtained from the DNA. Of under 450,000 clones in the sample, roughly 90% are singletons; the top ten hold about 1.6%. Trimming cost V 3 bases and J 2 bases, with 11 bases left between them. CDR3 size: 14 residues. CDR1 and CDR2 (germline): KGHSH, LQKENI. The chain uses TRBV18 and TRBJ2-7; no firm D call. This TCR was recovered from a woman in her 40s with COVID-19, enrolled during active disease. The material sequenced was peripheral blood. CDR3 coding DNA: TGTGCCAGCTCACCTTGGCAACAAACCTACGAGCAGTACTTC. Translating gives CASSPWQQTYEQYF.